Below, one T cell receptor beta chain is given with its context. Its antigen is unknown. J was trimmed by 1 base and V by 3 bases; bases with no gene match: 5. Germline CDR1 and CDR2: SGDLS and YYNGEE. The length of the CDR3 is 15 residues. Healthy bone marrow donors made up the cohort. The sample belongs to a study of cytomegalovirus exposure and HLA in healthy donors. In the PCR, 60 Vbeta and 13 Jbeta primers were used. Clones were read by immunoSEQ multiplex PCR, and TCRdb kept only the in-frame ones, dropping some. The table has just over 150,000 clones, 84% seen once. Study-level results: Reported findings show TCR beta sequences accurately forecast HLA-A and HLA-B alleles in most subjects. A later analysis showed HLA-associated TCR beta chains outstripping equally common others in clonal expansion.

This receptor was taken from a man aged 50 to 59 in good health and CMV-seropositive. The sample taken for sequencing was PBMCs. The V gene is TRBV9, the J gene TRBJ1-2; the match to TRBD1 covers 8 bases. CDR3 sequence (DNA): TGTGCCAGCAGCGCGACGGACAGGGATAACTATGGCTACACCTTC. The encoded protein is CASSATDRDNYGYTF.